The clone carrying this TCR beta chain appeared a few times. The time point is: patch test 1, 2 weeks after DPC sensitization. Treatment specified: therapeutic diphenylcyclopropenone sensitization with weekly scalp DPC. The data were taken from a study of human T cells and chemical hapten exposure. About the study: TCR yield per sample varied, mainly due to pooled library volumes.

V lost 4 bases, J lost 6 bases, and 19 bases lay in between. Looked up from germline, CDR1 is SGHAT and CDR2 is FQNNGV. The CDR3 sequence is 15 residues long. As originally analysed: Sample TCR totals centred on a median of around 100,000, ranging roughly 23,224 to 690,600. TCRdb independently ran MiXCR on the RACE reads; one entry per CDR3 protein. TCRdb, rather than the study authors, made the V and J calls. This sample has some 49,000 distinct CDR3 sequences, with 8% to 9.5% found just once. The chain joins TRBV11-2 to TRBJ2-7, with D maybe TRBD2 (6 bases). Here the sequenced sample was whole blood, taken in connection with sensitization to the hapten diphenylcyclopropenone (DPC). The TCR sequence derives from a woman aged 45-65 years with alopecia areata. Some clones in this sample may be carry-over from other donors' samples. The CDR3 reads CASSSNRDSIPEQYF. CDR3 sequence (DNA): TGTGCCAGCAGCTCGAACCGGGACTCCATTCCCGAGCAGTACTTC.